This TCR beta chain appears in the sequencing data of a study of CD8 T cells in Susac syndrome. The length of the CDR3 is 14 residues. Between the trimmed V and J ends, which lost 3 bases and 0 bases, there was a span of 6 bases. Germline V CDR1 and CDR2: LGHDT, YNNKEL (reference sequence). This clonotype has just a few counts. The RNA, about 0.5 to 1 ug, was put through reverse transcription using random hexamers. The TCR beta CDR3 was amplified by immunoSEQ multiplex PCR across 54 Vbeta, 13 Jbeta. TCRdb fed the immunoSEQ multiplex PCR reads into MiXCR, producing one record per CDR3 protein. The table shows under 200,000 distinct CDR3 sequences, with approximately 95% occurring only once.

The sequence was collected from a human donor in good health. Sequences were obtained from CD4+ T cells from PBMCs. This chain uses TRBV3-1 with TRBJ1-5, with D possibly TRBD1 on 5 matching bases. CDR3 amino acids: CASSQGDSNQPQHF. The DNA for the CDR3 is TGTGCCAGCAGCCAGGGGGATAGCAATCAGCCCCAGCATTTT. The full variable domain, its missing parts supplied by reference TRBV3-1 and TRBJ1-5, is DTAVSQTPKYLVTQMGNDKSIKCEQNLGHDTMYWYKQDSKKFLKIMFSYNNKELIINETVPNRFSPKSPDKAHLNLHINSLELGDSAVYFCASSQGDSNQPQHFGDGTRLSIL.